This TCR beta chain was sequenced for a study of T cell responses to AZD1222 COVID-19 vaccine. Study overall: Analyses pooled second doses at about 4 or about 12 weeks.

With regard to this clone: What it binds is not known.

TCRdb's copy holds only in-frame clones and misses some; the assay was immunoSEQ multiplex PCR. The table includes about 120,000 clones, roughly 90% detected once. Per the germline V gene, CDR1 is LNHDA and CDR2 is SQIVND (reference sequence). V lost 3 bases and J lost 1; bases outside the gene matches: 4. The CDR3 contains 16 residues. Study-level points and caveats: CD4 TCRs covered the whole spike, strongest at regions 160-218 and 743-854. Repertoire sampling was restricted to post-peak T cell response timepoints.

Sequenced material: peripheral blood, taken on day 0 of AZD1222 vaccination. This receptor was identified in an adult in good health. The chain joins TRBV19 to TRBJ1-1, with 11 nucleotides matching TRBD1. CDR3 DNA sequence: TGTGCCAGTAGTATGGGGACAGGGGGAGCGAACACTGAAGCTTTCTTT. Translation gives CASSMGTGGANTEAFF.